The source of this T cell receptor (beta chain) is a study of T cell changes during pregnancy in multiple sclerosis. The protocol was immunoSEQ multiplex PCR, while the TCRdb copy is restricted to in-frame clones and leaves out a portion. The data show around 50,000 clones, around 92% seen once. V lost 9 bases and J lost 2, with 6 bases in between. The CDR3 length is 11 residues. CDR1 and CDR2 (germline): KGHSH, LQKENI. The receptor was derived from a female donor with multiple sclerosis, enrolled in a pregnancy study. The sample in question was CD4+ T cells from peripheral blood mononuclear cells, obtained in the third trimester of pregnancy. The chain has TRBV18 and TRBJ2-3; D uncertain. The CDR3 region is CASQSTDTQYF. The DNA for the CDR3 is TGTGCCAGTCAATCCACAGATACGCAGTATTTT.